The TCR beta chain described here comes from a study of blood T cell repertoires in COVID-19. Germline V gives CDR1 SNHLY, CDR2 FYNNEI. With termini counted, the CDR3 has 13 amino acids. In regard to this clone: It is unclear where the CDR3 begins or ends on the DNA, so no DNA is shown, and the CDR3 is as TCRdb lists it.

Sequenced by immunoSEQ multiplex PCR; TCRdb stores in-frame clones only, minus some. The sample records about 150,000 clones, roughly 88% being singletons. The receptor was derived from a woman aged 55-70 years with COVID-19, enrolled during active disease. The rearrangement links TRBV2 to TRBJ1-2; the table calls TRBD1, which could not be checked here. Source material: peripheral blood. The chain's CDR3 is CASTQGKWGTGTF.